This T cell receptor (beta chain) originates from a study of T cell changes during pregnancy in multiple sclerosis. TCRdb's copy holds only in-frame clones and misses some; the assay was immunoSEQ multiplex PCR. This repertoire shows about 61,000 clones, 93% found once; its top ten account for more than 2%. This clone was observed once. The sequence was obtained from a female donor with multiple sclerosis, enrolled in a pregnancy study. Sequenced here: CD8+ T cells from peripheral blood mononuclear cells, sampled in the third trimester of pregnancy.

CDR3 DNA: TGCGCCAGCAGCTTGGAAGGGACAGTGGGGTACGAGCAGTACTTC. It yields the protein CASSLEGTVGYEQYF. This chain connects TRBV5-1 to TRBJ2-7; TRBD1 agrees at 7 bases. Germline lookup yields CDR1 SGHRS and CDR2 YFSETQ. The CDR3 covers 15 residues. V shed 0 bases and J 4 bases; nucleotides not matched to a gene: 7.